This T cell receptor (beta chain) is from a study of T cells in Graves' hyperthyroidism and ophthalmopathy. Fresh peripheral blood, more than 8 ml of it, supplied the PBMCs. Regions amplified from RNA transcripts were the TCR beta CDR3 regions. HTBI primers drove first-round RT-PCR of the TCR CDR3. TCRdb re-derived calls from the multiplex PCR reads in MiXCR, one entry per CDR3 protein. The data contain hundreds of thousands of distinct CDR3 sequences, around 15% of them seen just once; the ten biggest clones take up 10%. This clonotype was observed a handful of times. The antigen is not known. CDR3 length: 15 residues. Germline CDR1 and CDR2: KGHSH and LQKENI. The junction had 5 bases not matched to a gene; V was cut back by 6 bases and J by 3 bases. Study-wide findings and caveats: The blood repertoire included most of the expanded thyroid clonotypes above 0.001.

The sequence derives from a woman aged 18-35 years with Graves' hyperthyroidism. V usage is TRBV18 and J usage is TRBJ2-2, with 9 bases matching TRBD1. Sequencing input: blood. The CDR3 region has the DNA TGTGCCAGCTCCTGGGACAGGGATTACACCGGGGAGCTGTTTTTT. Its translation: CASSWDRDYTGELFF.